The clone carrying this T cell receptor (beta chain) was detected many times. Its antigen is not identified. A second PCR of 7 to 11 cycles used a sample-barcoded 5' primer and a J-beta primer mix. TCRdb independently ran MiXCR on the 5' RACE reads; one entry per CDR3 protein. The data contain fewer than 750,000 distinct CDR3 sequences, under 55% of them seen just once; the ten biggest clones take up just under 25%. The CDR3 is made up of 14 amino acids. Germline CDR1 is MNHNY and CDR2 is SVGAGI (reference sequence). V lost 6 bases and J 2 bases, leaving 12 bases between the germline ends. This sample stems from a study of blood T cells in healthy people across ages. Study observations and caveats: As age increased, TCR beta diversity per million T cells fell in a roughly linear fashion.

The clonotype was recovered from a man older than 75 in good health. The sample taken for sequencing was blood. This chain uses TRBV6-6 with TRBJ2-3; TRBD1 might be the D (6 bases). The CDR3: CASRDSLHTDTQYF. CDR3 bases: TGTGCCAGCAGGGACAGCCTCCACACAGATACGCAGTATTTT.